This record concerns one T cell receptor (beta chain) sequence. The PCR used 60 Vbeta and 13 Jbeta primers. The assay was immunoSEQ multiplex PCR, and TCRdb's table has in-frame clones only and misses some. The data hold more than 200,000 clones, with roughly 85% observed a single time. The data belong to a study of cytomegalovirus exposure and HLA in healthy donors. About the research overall: Earlier sequencing of some 170 million T cells yielded around 100 million unique TCR beta sequences.

The specimen sequenced was PBMCs. The TCR comes from a man aged 18 to 30 in good health and CMV-seronegative.

In DNA form, the CDR3 reads TGTGCCTGGACCAACGACAGCCATAATGAAAAACTGTTTTTT. Residues: CAWTNDSHNEKLFF. The chain employs TRBV30 and TRBJ1-4, with D maybe TRBD1 (5 bases). Germline loops: CDR1 GTSNPN, CDR2 SVGIG (reference sequence). Trimming stripped 4 bases from V and 4 bases from J, with 13 bases between. The CDR3 is made up of 14 amino acids.